A selection of T cell receptor beta chains follows, all from one sample in a study of Graves' ophthalmopathy and Graves' hyperthyroidism. One entry per CDR3 protein, called by TCRdb with MiXCR from the multiplex PCR reads. This table has about 740,000 distinct CDR3 sequences, around 40% appearing once. The specimen sequenced was peripheral blood. The receptors were gathered from an adult man with Graves' ophthalmopathy. The CDR3 runs from the conserved cysteine through the conserved F or W. A D gene is named only where the DNA matches it firmly. Part of the rows lack a size; the others show once, few, many or a class for expanded clones.

V gene	D gene	J gene	clone size	CDR3 DNA	CDR3 protein
TRBV12-3/TRBV12-4	NA	TRBJ1-1	many	TGTGCCAGCACCATCCTTGACCGACAAGCTTTCTTT	CASTILDRQAFF
TRBV25-1	TRBD1	TRBJ1-5	NA	TGTGCCAGCAGTGCTTCGGACAGGGAAAGCAATCAGCCCCAGCATTTT	CASSASDRESNQPQHF
TRBV10-3	TRBD1	TRBJ1-1	few	TGTGCCATCAGTAAAGGGGACAGGGTAGGGAGCACTGAAGCTTTCTTT	CAISKGDRVGSTEAFF
TRBV27	NA	TRBJ1-2	few	TGTGCCAGACAGGAGGGGACCTATGGCTACACCTTC	CARQEGTYGYTF
TRBV5-1	TRBD2	TRBJ2-7	NA	TGTGCCAGCAGCTCTGAAGCGGGGGGGCCTAACGAGCAGTACTTC	CASSSEAGGPNEQYF
TRBV2	TRBD1	TRBJ2-5	NA	TGTGCCATCAGCGAGATCGGCAGGGGGCCACGAGAGACCCAGTACTTC	CAISEIGRGPRETQYF
TRBV10-3	TRBD1	TRBJ1-2	many	TGTGCCAGCCTTGGGGACAGGGAGAACTATGGCTACACCTTC	CASLGDRENYGYTF
TRBV2	TRBD2	TRBJ2-5	NA	TGTGCCAGCAGTGTCCCTAGGCGGAGCGGGGGCCAAGAGACCCAGTACTTC	CASSVPRRSGGQETQYF
TRBV20-1	NA	TRBJ1-2	NA	TGCAGTGCTAGAGCCCGGGGCGGGGAATATGGCTACACCTTC	CSARARGGEYGYTF
TRBV27	TRBD1	TRBJ1-6	few	TGTGCCAGCAGTCCTGACAGGGCGAATTCACCCCTCCACTTT	CASSPDRANSPLHF
TRBV24-1	TRBD1	TRBJ1-5	NA	TGTGCCACCAGTTCACTCGGGACAGGAGTCAATCAGCCCCAGCATTTT	CATSSLGTGVNQPQHF
TRBV27	NA	TRBJ2-5	NA	TGTGCCAGCGGACGTATCGGGAGACAAGAGACCCAGTACTTC	CASGRIGRQETQYF
TRBV9	NA	TRBJ2-7	NA	TGTGCCAGCAGCGTAGCTTCGGGCGGCGAAGGGGAGCAGTACTTC	CASSVASGGEGEQYF
TRBV19	NA	TRBJ1-5	many	TGTGCCAGTTCCAGAGACCCTCGACTGAATCAGCCCCAGCATTTT	CASSRDPRLNQPQHF
TRBV14	NA	TRBJ2-7	few	TGTGCCAGCAGCCAGTCAGGGTGGGGCTACGAGCAGTACTTC	CASSQSGWGYEQYF
TRBV7-9	NA	TRBJ2-5	many	TGTGCCAGCAGCTTAGGTTTCCGTCGGCACCAAGAGACCCAGTACTTC	CASSLGFRRHQETQYF
TRBV11-2	NA	TRBJ1-6	many	TGTGCCAGCAGCTCCCTGCCCTCACCCCTCCACTTT	CASSSLPSPLHF
TRBV30	NA	TRBJ2-5	NA	TGTGCCTGGAGTTGGTCGATCCAAGAGACCCAGTACTTC	CAWSWSIQETQYF
TRBV10-3	TRBD1	TRBJ2-7	few	TGTGCCAGCAGTTACTCGGGACAGCTTATCTACGAGCAGTACTTC	CASSYSGQLIYEQYF
TRBV12-3/TRBV12-4	NA	TRBJ2-7	many	TGTGCCAGCAGTTTTGTGCAGGGCTACGAGCAGTACTTC	CASSFVQGYEQYF
TRBV9	NA	TRBJ2-2	NA	TGTGCCAGCAGCGTAGAAGGGACTCGCCGAACCGGGGAGCTGTTTTTT	CASSVEGTRRTGELFF
TRBV5-5	NA	TRBJ1-5	NA	TGTGCCAGCAGCTCTAGACCCAGCGGGGTAGACAATCAGCCCCAGCATTTT	CASSSRPSGVDNQPQHF
TRBV7-9	NA	TRBJ2-7	NA	TGTGCCAGCAGGAAGACAACAGAAGGCGACGAGCAGTACTTC	CASRKTTEGDEQYF
TRBV2	NA	TRBJ2-5	NA	TGTGCCAGCAGTGAAGTGAAGCAAGAGACCCAGTACTTC	CASSEVKQETQYF
TRBV10-3	NA	TRBJ1-2	NA	TGTGCCATCGGGGATGATGGCTACACCTTC	CAIGDDGYTF
TRBV10-3	NA	TRBJ2-3	NA	TGTGCCATCAGTGAGTCCCAACAGGGAACAGATACGCAGTATTTT	CAISESQQGTDTQYF
TRBV20-1	TRBD2	TRBJ2-7	few	TGCAGTGCTAGTGACTGGAGGACTAGCGGGAGCGAGCAGTACTTC	CSASDWRTSGSEQYF
TRBV19	NA	TRBJ1-6	few	TGTGCCAGCAGGTCCGGGACCCAGAGCTCCTATAATTCACCCCTCCACTTT	CASRSGTQSSYNSPLHF
TRBV12-3/TRBV12-4	NA	TRBJ1-5	NA	NA	CASSLLCASQGNQPQHF
TRBV6-1	NA	TRBJ1-1	NA	TGTGCCAGCATTGATCACAGGGAGGTCGCCACTGAAGCTTTCTTT	CASIDHREVATEAFF
TRBV5-1	TRBD2	TRBJ2-5	NA	TGCGCCGCGCCGGGGACTAGCGGATGGGTGGAGACCCAGTACTTC	CAAPGTSGWVETQYF
TRBV28	NA	TRBJ1-1	NA	TGTGCCAGCAGTTTTGCGGATAGGGACACTGAAGCTTTCTTT	CASSFADRDTEAFF
TRBV29-1	NA	TRBJ1-1	many	TGCAGCGTTGATGTGGGGGGTTTT	CSVDVGGF
TRBV2	TRBD2	TRBJ2-7	NA	TGTGCCAGCAGAGAGACTAGCGGGGGGGAGTACTTC	CASRETSGGEYF
TRBV19	NA	TRBJ2-7	few	TGTGCCAGTAGTAAGACAGGAACCTACGAGCAGTACTTC	CASSKTGTYEQYF
TRBV5-4	NA	TRBJ2-7	NA	TGTGCCAGCAGCACCCGTAATCGGGAGAAGTACTTC	CASSTRNREKYF